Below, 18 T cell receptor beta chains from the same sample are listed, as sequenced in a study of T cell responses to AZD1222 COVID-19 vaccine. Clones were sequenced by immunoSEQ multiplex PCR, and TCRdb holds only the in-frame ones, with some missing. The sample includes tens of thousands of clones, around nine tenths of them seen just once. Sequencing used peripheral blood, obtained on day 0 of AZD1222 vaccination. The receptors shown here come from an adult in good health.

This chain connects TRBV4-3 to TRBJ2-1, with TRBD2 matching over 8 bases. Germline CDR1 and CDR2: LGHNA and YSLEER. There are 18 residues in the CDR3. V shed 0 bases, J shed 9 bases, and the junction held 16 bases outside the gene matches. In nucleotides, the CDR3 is TGCGCCAGCAGCCAAGATATCCCCGGGACTAGATCCGCCAGTGAGCAGTTCTTC. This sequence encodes CASSQDIPGTRSASEQFF.

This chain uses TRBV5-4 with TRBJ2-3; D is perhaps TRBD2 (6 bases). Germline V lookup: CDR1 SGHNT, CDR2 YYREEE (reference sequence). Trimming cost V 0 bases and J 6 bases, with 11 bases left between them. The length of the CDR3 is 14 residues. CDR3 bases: TGTGCCAGCAGCTTGGACGGGGGTAGGGATACGCAGTATTTT. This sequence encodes CASSLDGGRDTQYF. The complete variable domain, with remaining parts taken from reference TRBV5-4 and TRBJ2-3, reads ETGVTQSPTHLIKTRGQQVTLRCSSQSGHNTVSWYQQALGQGPQFIFQYYREEENGRGNFPPRFSGLQFPNYSSELNVNALELDDSALYLCASSLDGGRDTQYFGPGTRLTVL.

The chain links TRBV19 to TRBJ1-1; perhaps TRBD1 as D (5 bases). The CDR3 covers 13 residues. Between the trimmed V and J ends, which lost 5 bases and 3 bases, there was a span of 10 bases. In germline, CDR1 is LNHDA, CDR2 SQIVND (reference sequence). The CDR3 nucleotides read TGTGCCAGTAGTCCCCCGGGGGACACTGAAGCTTTCTTT. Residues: CASSPPGDTEAFF.

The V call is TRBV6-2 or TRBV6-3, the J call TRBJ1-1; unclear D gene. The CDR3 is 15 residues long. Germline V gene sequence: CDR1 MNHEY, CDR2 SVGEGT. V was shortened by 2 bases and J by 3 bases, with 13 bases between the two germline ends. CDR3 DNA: TGTGCCAGCAGTTACCGGCCGACACGGGACACTGAAGCTTTCTTT. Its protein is CASSYRPTRDTEAFF.

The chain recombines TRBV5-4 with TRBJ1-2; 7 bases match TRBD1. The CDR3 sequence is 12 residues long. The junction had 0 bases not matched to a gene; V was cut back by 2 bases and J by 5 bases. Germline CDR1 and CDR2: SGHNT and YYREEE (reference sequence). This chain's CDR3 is CASSLQGYGYTF. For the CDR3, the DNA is TGTGCCAGCAGCTTACAGGGGTATGGCTACACCTTC.

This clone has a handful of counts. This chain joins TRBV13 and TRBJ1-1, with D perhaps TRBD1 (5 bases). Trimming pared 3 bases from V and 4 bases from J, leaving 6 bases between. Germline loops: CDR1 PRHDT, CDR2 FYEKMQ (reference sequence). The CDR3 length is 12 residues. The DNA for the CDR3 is TGTGCCAGCAGCTTGAGGGGCACTGAAGCTTTCTTT. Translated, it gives CASSLRGTEAFF.

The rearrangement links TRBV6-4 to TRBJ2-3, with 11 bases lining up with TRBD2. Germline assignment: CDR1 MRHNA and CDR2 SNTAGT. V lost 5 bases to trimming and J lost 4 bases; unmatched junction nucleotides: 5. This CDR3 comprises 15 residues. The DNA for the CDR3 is TGTGCCAGCAGTCCTAGCGGGGGGTCATCAGATACGCAGTATTTT. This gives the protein CASSPSGGSSDTQYF.

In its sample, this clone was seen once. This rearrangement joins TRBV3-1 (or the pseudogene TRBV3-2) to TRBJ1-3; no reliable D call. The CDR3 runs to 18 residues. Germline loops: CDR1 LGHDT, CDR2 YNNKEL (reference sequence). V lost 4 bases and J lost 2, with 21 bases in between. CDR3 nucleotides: TGTGCCAGCAGCCGAATAAACCGACTGACGAGCGCTGGAAACACCATATATTTT. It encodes CASSRINRLTSAGNTIYF.

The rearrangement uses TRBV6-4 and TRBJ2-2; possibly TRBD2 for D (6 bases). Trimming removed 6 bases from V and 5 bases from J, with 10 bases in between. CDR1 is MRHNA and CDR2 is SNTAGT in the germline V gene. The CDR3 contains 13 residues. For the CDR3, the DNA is TGTGCCAGCAGGGCCCGGGGGACCGGGGAGCTGTTTTTT. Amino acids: CASRARGTGELFF.

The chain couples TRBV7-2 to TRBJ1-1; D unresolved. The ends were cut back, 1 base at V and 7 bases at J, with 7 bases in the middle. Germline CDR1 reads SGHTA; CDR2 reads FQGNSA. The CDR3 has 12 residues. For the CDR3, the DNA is TGTGCCAGCAGCTTAGTGACGGGTGAAGCTTTCTTT. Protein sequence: CASSLVTGEAFF.

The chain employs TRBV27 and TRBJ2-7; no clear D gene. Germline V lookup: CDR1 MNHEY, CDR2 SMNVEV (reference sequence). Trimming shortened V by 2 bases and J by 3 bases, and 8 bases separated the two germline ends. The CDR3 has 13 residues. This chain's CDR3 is CASSLGRNYEQYF. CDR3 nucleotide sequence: TGTGCCAGCAGTTTAGGCAGGAACTACGAGCAGTACTTC.

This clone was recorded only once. DNA for the CDR3: TGTGCCAGCAGTTTCGACGTGGGGGGAGGTTCACCCCTCCACTTT. It codes for CASSFDVGGGSPLHF. V is TRBV28 and J is TRBJ1-6, with a tentative D call TRBD1 (5 bases). Germline V gene sequence: CDR1 MDHEN, CDR2 SYDVKM. V dropped 3 bases and J dropped 9 bases, with 15 bases sitting between them. The CDR3 has 15 amino acids.

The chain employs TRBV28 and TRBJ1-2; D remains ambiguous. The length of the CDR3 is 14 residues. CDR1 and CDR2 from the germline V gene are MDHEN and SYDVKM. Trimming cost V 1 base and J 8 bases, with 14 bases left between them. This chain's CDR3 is CASSLSPGLKGYTF. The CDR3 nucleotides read TGTGCCAGCAGTTTATCGCCCGGACTTAAAGGCTACACCTTC.

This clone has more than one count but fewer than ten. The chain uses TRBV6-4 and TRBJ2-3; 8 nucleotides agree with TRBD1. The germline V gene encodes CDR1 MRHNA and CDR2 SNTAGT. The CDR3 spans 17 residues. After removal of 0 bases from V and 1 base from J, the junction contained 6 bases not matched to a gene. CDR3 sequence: CASSDSYSGGGTDTQYF. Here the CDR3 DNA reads TGTGCCAGCAGTGACTCTTATTCAGGGGGCGGCACAGATACGCAGTATTTT.

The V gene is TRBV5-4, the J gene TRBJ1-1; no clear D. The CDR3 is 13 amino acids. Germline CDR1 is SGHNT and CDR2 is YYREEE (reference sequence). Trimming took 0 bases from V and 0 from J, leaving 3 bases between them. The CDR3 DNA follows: TGTGCCAGCAGCTTGGCACTGAACACTGAAGCTTTCTTT. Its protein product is CASSLALNTEAFF.

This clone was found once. In nucleotides, the CDR3 is TGTGCCAGCAGCCAAGTAAGAAGCGACTATGGCTACACCTTC. It is translated as CASSQVRSDYGYTF. V is TRBV4-2 and J is TRBJ1-2; D is uncertain. CDR3 length: 14 amino acids. The germline V gene has CDR1 LGHNA and CDR2 YNFKEQ. V lost 1 base, J lost 3 bases, and 9 bases lay in between.

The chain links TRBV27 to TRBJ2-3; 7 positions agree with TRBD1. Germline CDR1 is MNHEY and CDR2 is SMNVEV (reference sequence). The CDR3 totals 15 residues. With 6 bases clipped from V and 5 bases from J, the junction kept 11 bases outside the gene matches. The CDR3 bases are TGTGCCAGCAGCTTGACAGGGTTGGGGCTAGATACGCAGTATTTT. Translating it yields CASSLTGLGLDTQYF.

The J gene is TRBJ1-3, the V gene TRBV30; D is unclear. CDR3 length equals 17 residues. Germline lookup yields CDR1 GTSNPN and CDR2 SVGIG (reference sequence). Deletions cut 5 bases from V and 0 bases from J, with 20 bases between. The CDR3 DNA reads TGTGCCTGGCGGCCCCCGGGAGGGCTAGGCTCTGGAAACACCATATATTTT. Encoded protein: CAWRPPGGLGSGNTIYF.